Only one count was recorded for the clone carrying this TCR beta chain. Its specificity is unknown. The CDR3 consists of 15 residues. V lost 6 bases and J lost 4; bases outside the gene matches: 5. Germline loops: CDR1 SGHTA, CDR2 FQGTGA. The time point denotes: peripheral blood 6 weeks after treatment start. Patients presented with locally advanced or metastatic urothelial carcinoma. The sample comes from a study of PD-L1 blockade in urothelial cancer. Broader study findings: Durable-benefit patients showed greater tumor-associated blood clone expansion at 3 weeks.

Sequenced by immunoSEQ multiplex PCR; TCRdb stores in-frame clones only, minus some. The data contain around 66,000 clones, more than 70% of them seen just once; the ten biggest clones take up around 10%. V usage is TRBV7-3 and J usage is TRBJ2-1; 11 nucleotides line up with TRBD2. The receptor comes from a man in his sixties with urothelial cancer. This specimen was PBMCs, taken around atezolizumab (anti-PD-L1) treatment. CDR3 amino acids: CASRSTSGGYNEQFF. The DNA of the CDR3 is TGTGCCAGCAGATCCACTAGCGGGGGTTACAATGAGCAGTTCTTC. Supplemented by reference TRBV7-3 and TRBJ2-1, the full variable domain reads GAGVSQTPSNKVTEKGKYVELRCDPISGHTALYWYRQSLGQGPEFLIYFQGTGAADDSGLPNDRFFAVRPEGSVSTLKIQRTERGDSAVYLCASRSTSGGYNEQFFGPGTRLTVL.